The clone carrying this TCR beta chain showed up just a few times. The data derive from a study of HIV-infected children after antiretroviral therapy interruption. Treatment: PENTA 11 planned treatment interruption arm or continuous ART arm. Naive CD4+ CD45RA+ CD45RO- T cells were sorted from thawed PBMCs. Unique molecular identifiers were included in an RNA-based 3' RACE TCR library. TCRdb reprocessed the 3' RACE reads with MiXCR, giving one entry per CDR3 protein. The sample contains 70,000 to 90,000 distinct CDR3 sequences, about 7% of which appear only once. In germline, CDR1 is MNHEY, CDR2 SVGEGT. V was shortened by 7 bases and J by 4 bases, with 14 bases between the two germline ends. The CDR3 length is 13 residues.

The clonotype was recovered from a pool of human donors with HIV. The gene calls are TRBV6-2 or TRBV6-3 and TRBJ2-7; D might be TRBD1 (6 bases). The sample in question was CD45RA+ CD4+ T cells from PBMCs, pooled from several time points, obtained from a donor given antiretroviral therapy, either interrupted or continuous. Subset specified: naive CD4+ CD45RA+ CD45RO- T cells. In DNA, the CDR3 is TGTGCCAGCACCGACGGACAGATTTACGAGCAGTACTTC. It translates to CASTDGQIYEQYF.